This TCR beta chain was identified during a study of blood T cell repertoires in COVID-19. As originally analysed: Estimation of nucleated cell counts relied on the amplification of reference gene primers. The repertoire was sequenced with immunoSEQ multiplex PCR; TCRdb's copy has only in-frame clones and lacks some. V and J calls and clone size are as listed in that table; D and trimming were resolved from the DNA. This sample has roughly 130,000 clones; 80% to 90% occur once, and the top ten carry approximately 3.6%. Trimming removed 2 bases at V and 4 bases at J, with 22 bases between. Germline V gene data show CDR1 as SGHRS and CDR2 as YFSETQ. This CDR3 comprises 17 residues.

The source is a woman in her sixties or seventies with acute or convalescent COVID-19. What was sequenced was peripheral blood. This rearrangement joins TRBV5-1 to TRBJ2-7, with D possibly TRBD1 on 8 matching bases. CDR3 coding DNA: TGCGCCAGCAGCTTCCAGGGGGCGGGCGGGAGAAGGTACGAGCAGTACTTC. Its protein product is CASSFQGAGGRRYEQYF.